The sequence of this TCR beta chain was determined in a study of blood T cell repertoires in COVID-19. Original handling: Amplified reference gene primers provided the basis for estimating nucleated cell counts. Only in-frame clones appear in the TCRdb table, and some are missing; sequencing was by immunoSEQ multiplex PCR. V, J and clone size derive from that table, while D and trimming were established from the DNA sequence. The sample includes approximately 290,000 clones, around nine tenths seen only once; the top ten take over 8.5%. V dropped 4 bases and J dropped 9 bases, with 13 bases sitting between them. The CDR3 consists of 13 residues. A Seattle source enrolled patients during active infection and followed them longitudinally.

The clonotype was recovered from a woman between 25 and 40 years old with COVID-19, enrolled during active disease. Sample: peripheral blood. The chain has TRBV12-3 or TRBV12-4 and TRBJ2-1; a weak D match, TRBD2 (6 bases). DNA for the CDR3: TGTGCCAGCAGTTACGGGAGAATTAGTGAGCAGTTCTTC. Its translation is CASSYGRISEQFF.